The present entry profiles one T cell receptor beta chain with its context. There are a few counts of this clonotype. Its antigen specificity is not known. The input lacks base qualities; no much larger clone sits a single base away. The source of the sample is a study of blood T cells in healthy people across ages (dated by TCRdb to about 2015). Concerning the study at large: Template switching captured roughly one uniquely barcoded TCR beta cDNA molecule per two T cells in model experiments. To avoid experimental bias, donors of different ages were randomly spread across the sequencing lanes. The donors were divided into four age groups: young (average approximately 17 years), middle-aged (about 39), aged (under 70) and long-lived (approximately 74). To track age-related changes in TCR beta repertoire diversity, the study relied on deep sequencing normalized with unique cDNA molecular identifiers. Two additional independent replicas of 1 million unique cDNA reads from the same blood draw were analyzed for two donors (one aged 18 to 30 and one aged 80 or older). Paper-wide results and their limitations: Total diversity estimates from one million sequenced T cells were considered lower bounds and underestimates. Compared with the aged group, more naive CD4+ T cells, fewer expanded clones and increased TCR diversity were shown by the long-lived group, suggesting age selection. Conclusive comparison of naive and antigen-experienced compartments was prevented by the profiling of bulk unsorted PBMCs. Observed TCR beta diversity correlated strongly with the percentage of naive T cells measured by flow cytometry. The CMV infection status of donors was not known, potentially confounding age-related changes in expanded clonotypes. Observed TCR beta diversity per million T cells fell roughly linearly with age, and a significant reduction was already apparent by age about 43.

The library was built by means of 5' RACE. For sequencing, an Illumina HiSeq 2500 was employed. The second PCR ran for about 6 to 12 cycles and used a J-beta primer mix along with a sample-barcoded 5' primer. A template-switch 5' adaptor carrying 12 random nucleotides introduced a unique molecular identifier onto each TCR beta cDNA molecule. Each sample yielded at least 2.5 million CDR3-containing paired-end reads. All of the RNA was converted into first-strand cDNA using the Mint cDNA synthesis kit, with a TRBC-specific oligonucleotide serving as the primer. After uracil-DNA glycosylase treatment, a first 18-cycle PCR used universal primers M1SS and BC2_uni_R on all cDNA. In the source study's methods: Each sample was normalized by randomly selecting 1 million high-quality reads, each carrying a distinct molecular identifier. Instead of being binned into consensus sequences, reads with shared molecular identifiers were discarded. MiTCR, with a Q25 quality threshold and the strictest error-elimination algorithm, was used for CDR3 identification, clonotype clustering and error correction. A nonparametric unseen species model using Euler transformation provided a lower-bound estimate of total TCR beta diversity. The raw public reads went through TCRdb reprocessing: fastp at Q25, MiXCR clone calling, in-frame beta chains kept. Each entry merges the rows of one CDR3 protein and shows their most common DNA and genes. These V and J calls originate from TCRdb's pipeline instead of the authors' own analysis. This sample has 730,000 or so distinct CDR3 sequences in its table, and around two fifths of those were observed once. The ten largest clones add up to about 32% of the sample.

The CDR3 covers 12 residues, taking in both the cysteine and the phenylalanine. Only the CDR3 DNA stays, 36 bases, in frame from base 1. The germline V gene sets CDR1 to MNHEY and CDR2 to SVGAGI. The trim is 0 bases for V and 9 bases for J, with a gap of 3 bases between the germline ends. The roughly 39 donors, aged about 6 to 95 years, were systemically healthy Caucasian individuals from Russia. Approximately 10 milliliters of peripheral blood were collected from each donor into EDTA-treated Vacutainer tubes. Ficoll-Paque density-gradient centrifugation was used to isolate PBMCs, with at least 6 million per sample. Total RNA was extracted from PBMCs with Trizol reagent, with at least 6 micrograms obtained per sample. For every donor, flow cytometry on a PBMC aliquot measured the percentage of naive CD45RAhigh/CD27high T cells.

The rearrangement combines TRBV6-5 with TRBJ1-6, with no reliable assignment of the D segment. Specimen: blood. The sequence was collected from a man at least 80 years old in good health. The DNA reads TGTGCCAGCAGTTACTCGGGTTCACCCCTCCACTTT. This encodes CASSYSGSPLHF.